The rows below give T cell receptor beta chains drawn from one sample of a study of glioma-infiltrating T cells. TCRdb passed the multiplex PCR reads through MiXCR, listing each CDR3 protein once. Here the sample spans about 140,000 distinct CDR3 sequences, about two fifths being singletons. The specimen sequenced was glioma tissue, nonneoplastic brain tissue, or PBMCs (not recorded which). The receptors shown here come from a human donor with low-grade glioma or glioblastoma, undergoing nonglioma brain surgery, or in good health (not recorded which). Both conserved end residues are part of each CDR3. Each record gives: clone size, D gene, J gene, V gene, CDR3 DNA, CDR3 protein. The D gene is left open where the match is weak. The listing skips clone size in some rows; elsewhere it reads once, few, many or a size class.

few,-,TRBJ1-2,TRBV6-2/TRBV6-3,TGTGCCAGCATCCGGGACGGCAATAACTATGGCTACACCTTC,CASIRDGNNYGYTF
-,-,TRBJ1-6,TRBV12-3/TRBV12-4,TGTGCCAGCAGCCCTACAGGGTTCAATTCACCCCTCCACTTT,CASSPTGFNSPLHF
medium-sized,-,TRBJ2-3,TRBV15,TGTGCCACCAGCCGGGACTTTAGCACAGATACGCAGTATTTT,CATSRDFSTDTQYF
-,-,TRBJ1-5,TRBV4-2,TGTGCCAGCAGCCAAGAGTCGCAGGGACAGCCCCAGCATTTT,CASSQESQGQPQHF
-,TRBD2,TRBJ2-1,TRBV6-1,TGTGCCAGCAGTATCGGACTAGCGGGAGTAGGCAATGAGCAGTTCTTC,CASSIGLAGVGNEQFF
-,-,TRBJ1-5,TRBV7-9,TGTGCCCGCCGTCGAGCAGGGCAGGAGGTTGTTCAGCCCCAGCATTTT,CARRRAGQEVVQPQHF
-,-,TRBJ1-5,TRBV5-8,TGTGCCAGCCGTAGAACCACCGCTGATCAGCCCCAGCATTTT,CASRRTTADQPQHF
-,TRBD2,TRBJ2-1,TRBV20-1,TGCAGTGCAGAACTAGCGACTAGCTCCTACAATGAGCAGTTCTTC,CSAELATSSYNEQFF
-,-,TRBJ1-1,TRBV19,TGTGCCACCAGGACAACTAACATGAACACTGAAGCTTTCTTT,CATRTTNMNTEAFF
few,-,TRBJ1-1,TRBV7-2,TGTGCCAGCAGCTTTTACGTTAACACTGAAGCTTTCTTT,CASSFYVNTEAFF
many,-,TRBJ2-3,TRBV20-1,TGCAGTGCTTCCAACGGGGGGCTAGATACGCAGTATTTT,CSASNGGLDTQYF
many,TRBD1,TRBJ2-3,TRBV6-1,TGTGCCAGCAGGGACACAGGGGGCAAGCAGTATTTT,CASRDTGGKQYF
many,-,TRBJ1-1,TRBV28,TGTGCCAGCAGGTCGGGACAAGGAGAAGAAGCTTTCTTT,CASRSGQGEEAFF
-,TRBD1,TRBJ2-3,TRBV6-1,TGTACCAGCAGTGAAGAATACGGGACAGGGTGGGCAGATACGCAGTATTTT,CTSSEEYGTGWADTQYF
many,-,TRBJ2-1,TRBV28,TGTGCCAGCGCTAGCCAATACAATGAGCAGTTCTTC,CASASQYNEQFF
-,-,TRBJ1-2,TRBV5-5,TGTGCCAGCAGCTTGGTGCAGGCCTCCTATGGCTACACCTTC,CASSLVQASYGYTF
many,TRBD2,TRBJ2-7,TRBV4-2,TGTGCCAGCAGCCAGGGACTAGCCTTCTCCTACGAGCAGTACTTC,CASSQGLAFSYEQYF
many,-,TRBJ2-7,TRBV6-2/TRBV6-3,TGTGCCAGCAGTTACTCGAAATCCAGGGTCAGAAGTGTCTACGAGCAGTACTTC,CASSYSKSRVRSVYEQYF
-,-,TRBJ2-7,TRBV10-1,TGCGCCAGGAAACACTACGAGCAGTACTTC,CARKHYEQYF
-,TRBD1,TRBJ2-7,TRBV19,TGTGCCAGTAGCCACGCCGGGACAGGATACTCCTACGAGCAGTACTTC,CASSHAGTGYSYEQYF
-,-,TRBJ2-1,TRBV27,TGTGCCAGCAGTTTACAGGCCTCCAAGGATGAGCAGTTCTTC,CASSLQASKDEQFF
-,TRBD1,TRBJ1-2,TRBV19,TGTGCCAGTAGTGGATGGACAGGGGCAGGCTATGGCTACACCTTC,CASSGWTGAGYGYTF